A selection of T cell receptor beta chains follows, all from one sample in a study of OX40 agonist ivuxolimab in advanced cancers. The repertoire was sequenced with immunoSEQ multiplex PCR; TCRdb's copy has only in-frame clones and lacks some. The table shows approximately 110,000 clones, with roughly 90% occurring only once. This specimen consisted of CD4+ or CD8+ T cells sorted from blood, obtained in a trial of the OX40 agonist ivuxolimab. The origin of the receptors is an adult with an advanced solid tumor such as melanoma, head and neck, liver or kidney cancer. Both conserved end residues are trimmed from each CDR3. Clone size is shown for a subset of rows, as once, few, many or a class of expanded clone.

V gene	J gene	clone size	CDR3 protein
TRBV18	TRBJ2-7	NA	ASSPDSTYEQY
TRBV28	TRBJ1-1	NA	ASPSNTEAF
TRBV9	TRBJ1-4	NA	ASSDRGGNEKLF
TRBV5-4	TRBJ2-3	NA	ASSLGDTQY
TRBV29-1	TRBJ2-7	NA	SVLRDSYEQY
TRBV18	TRBJ2-2	NA	ASSPGGQGALTGELF
TRBV19	TRBJ2-3	once	ASSTLGQGATDTQY
TRBV6-6	TRBJ1-2	NA	ASSSRDVGPLYGYT
TRBV11-2	TRBJ2-2	NA	ASSRVGENTGELF
TRBV5-1	TRBJ2-6	NA	ASSLARVGRSSGANVLT
TRBV5-1	NA	NA	ASSLGRTYEQY
TRBV7-3	TRBJ1-2	NA	ASSLGTVLGYT
TRBV30	TRBJ2-3	NA	AWSVLAGLRDTQY
TRBV5-8	TRBJ2-7	once	ASSSRSGLAGARGSYEQY
TRBV28	TRBJ1-1	NA	ASTRFMNTEAF
TRBV18	TRBJ2-1	NA	ASSPIAGLSSYNEQF
TRBV6-1	TRBJ2-7	NA	ASAVGPSYEQY
TRBV19	TRBJ2-5	NA	ASSTTSGGETQY
TRBV5-1	TRBJ2-2	NA	ASSRDRGNTGELF
TRBV7-2	TRBJ1-2	NA	ASSLRQVNYGYT
TRBV28	TRBJ2-7	NA	ASSFSGAYEQY
TRBV19	TRBJ1-4	NA	ASSNSLGRLNEKLF
TRBV28	TRBJ2-7	NA	ASSFWGSRGSRSSYEQY
TRBV27	TRBJ2-1	NA	ASSLQGEYNEQF
TRBV4-3	TRBJ2-5	NA	ASSQEHRTTSQETQY
TRBV9	TRBJ2-3	NA	ASSSSTDTQY
TRBV5-4	TRBJ2-7	NA	ASSFSVGSSYEQY
TRBV13	TRBJ1-2	NA	ASSLDRSGVPSYGYT
TRBV7-2	TRBJ1-4	NA	ASSLSGVATNEKLF
TRBV28	TRBJ2-1	NA	ASSLGGPSYNEQF
TRBV27	TRBJ2-6	once	ASSRTGLSGANVLT
TRBV7-9	TRBJ1-1	NA	ASSRGADTEAF
TRBV6-5	TRBJ2-7	NA	ASSYSTTTSSYEQY
TRBV28	TRBJ1-3	NA	ASSPPEGGGNTIY
TRBV6-1	TRBJ1-5	NA	ASSDFPGGNQPQH
TRBV19	TRBJ2-7	once	ASSIGPSGQTVFYEQY
TRBV5-4	TRBJ2-6	once	ASSPGHQSSGANVLT
TRBV9	TRBJ2-1	once	ASTASGTGGLDEQF
TRBV18	TRBJ2-4	once	ASSPRQGDIQY
TRBV19	TRBJ2-7	NA	ASSRETGVYEQY
TRBV29-1	TRBJ2-1	once	SVDPSGRAHEQF
TRBV28	TRBJ2-5	once	ASQPGQGETQY
TRBV6-5	TRBJ2-7	NA	ASGSPYEQY
TRBV6-6	TRBJ2-1	NA	ASTPESGRASNEQF
TRBV19	TRBJ1-5	NA	ASRDSAFNQPQH
TRBV7-2	TRBJ1-2	NA	ASSLVTSYGYT
TRBV21-1	TRBJ2-5	NA	ASSKELDGAGTQY
TRBV30	TRBJ2-2	NA	AWRRGAGANTGELF
TRBV28	TRBJ1-5	once	ASSFRTGGGQPQH
TRBV27	TRBJ1-4	NA	ASSSVGPWEKLF
TRBV11-3	TRBJ1-2	NA	ASSRSMTESNGYT
TRBV27	TRBJ1-5	NA	ASRGAPWQPQH
TRBV7-3	TRBJ2-2	few	ASSLTWNTGELF
TRBV15	TRBJ1-4	NA	ATSRPGSTNEKLF
TRBV5-1	TRBJ2-5	NA	ASSLGEGQETQY
TRBV5-1	TRBJ2-2	NA	ASSSGREKNTGELF
TRBV6-1	TRBJ1-3	NA	ASSYSGTIY
TRBV6-5	TRBJ2-7	NA	ASSYSGGGDYEQY
TRBV5-1	TRBJ2-7	NA	ASSLDPGPYEQY
TRBV29-1	TRBJ1-2	NA	SVEGFSMGGGYT